A single T cell receptor (beta chain) is shown here with its context. Its antigen is undetermined. This CDR3 has 15 amino acids. The ends were cut back, 1 base at V and 1 base at J, with 8 bases in the middle. The germline V gene encodes CDR1 SGHTA and CDR2 FQGNSA. Generated by immunoSEQ multiplex PCR, the TCRdb table keeps only in-frame clones and is missing some. The data hold about 2.4 million clones, with under 95% observed a single time. The data were taken from a study of shared clonotypes between healthy human individuals. Study-wide results and caveats: The naive CD4 repertoires of several donors were compared, and around 5% of clonotypes were shared.

Source material: naive CD4+ T cells from PBMCs. The subset: CD45RA+ positively selected. This sequence was found in a man younger than 30 in good health. Some clones in this sample may be carry-over from other donors' samples. The V gene is TRBV7-2, the J gene TRBJ1-5; no clear D. The CDR3 DNA is TGTGCCAGCAGCTTAGTAACGACCAGCAATCAGCCCCAGCATTTT. Translated, it gives CASSLVTTSNQPQHF. Using reference TRBV7-2 and TRBJ1-5 for the parts outside the CDR3, the full variable domain is GAGVSQSPSNKVTEKGKDVELRCDPISGHTALYWYRQSLGQGLEFLIYFQGNSAPDKSGLPSDRFSAERTGGSVSTLTIQRTQQEDSAVYLCASSLVTTSNQPQHFGDGTRLSIL.